A single sample gave rise to the 17 T cell receptor beta chains below, sequenced in a study of blood T cell repertoires in COVID-19 (dated by TCRdb to the early 2020s). The library came from the immunoSEQ multiplex PCR assay. What TCRdb holds here is the immuneACCESS table cut down to in-frame rearrangements. Part of the clones is not present; checked against another copy, under half of the missing clones reflect an unresolved V gene, and the others are unexplained. A total of fewer than 350,000 clones appear in this sample, less than 90% of them only once. Over 9.5% of the sample goes to the ten largest clones. Sequencing input: peripheral blood. Every receptor here comes from a woman between 25 and 40 years old with COVID-19, enrolled during active disease.

This clone was seen once. The chain links TRBV5-4 to TRBJ1-1; weak D call: TRBD1 (5 bases). The germline V and J ends were trimmed by 1 base and 1 base, with 11 bases remaining between them. CDR3 length: 15 residues. Per germline, CDR1 SGHNT and CDR2 YYREEE (reference sequence). The CDR3, as DNA: TGTGCCAGCAGCTTGTTGAGGGGAGGGAACACTGAAGCTTTCTTT. Translating gives CASSLLRGGNTEAFF.

This chain uses TRBV12-3 or TRBV12-4 with TRBJ1-1; weak D call: TRBD1 (6 bases). Trimming took off 6 bases at V and 1 base at J, with 9 bases between the two ends. The CDR3 spans 13 residues. CDR3 sequence: CASRMDRNTEAFF. The CDR3 bases are TGTGCCAGCAGAATGGACAGGAACACTGAAGCTTTCTTT.

The V call is TRBV10-2, the J call TRBJ2-3; no clear D. This CDR3 region has 14 residues. The ends were cut back, 5 bases at V and 3 bases at J, with 12 bases in the middle. CDR1 and CDR2 (germline): WSHSY, SAAADI. The CDR3 bases are TGCGCCAGCAGTTGGCTGGTTGGTACAGATACGCAGTATTTT. Amino acids: CASSWLVGTDTQYF.

The V and J genes are TRBV19 and TRBJ1-1, with 10 positions matching TRBD1. The CDR3 consists of 14 residues. The J segment lost 10 bases and the V segment lost 4 bases, leaving 9 bases of the junction unmatched. CDR1 LNHDA and CDR2 SQIVND come from the germline V gene (reference sequence). CDR3: CASSTRDRGSGAFF. CDR3 in DNA: TGTGCCAGTAGTACCCGGGACAGGGGTTCGGGAGCTTTCTTT.

The CDR3 protein is CASKSGGIWRLEGYTF. For the CDR3, the DNA is TGTGCCAGCAAATCCGGTGGAATATGGCGACTAGAAGGCTACACCTTC. V gene TRBV5-6 combines with J gene TRBJ1-2; D gene uncertain. Germline-derived CDR1 and CDR2 are SGHDT and YYEEEE. Trimming removed 6 bases from V and 8 bases from J, with 26 bases in between. The CDR3 is 16 residues long. Drawing the rest from reference TRBV5-6 and TRBJ1-2, the complete variable domain is DAGVTQSPTHLIKTRGQQVTLRCSPKSGHDTVSWYQQALGQGPQFIFQYYEEEERQRGNFPDRFSGHQFPNYSSELNVNALLLGDSALYLCASKSGGIWRLEGYTFGSGTRLTVV.

This rearrangement joins TRBV2 to TRBJ2-7; D uncertain. CDR1 and CDR2 (germline): SNHLY, FYNNEI. Between the trimmed V and J ends, which lost 6 bases and 0 bases, there was a span of 15 bases. There are 15 residues in the CDR3. The CDR3 reads CASSRTFLDSYEQYF. The CDR3, as DNA: TGTGCCAGCAGCCGAACCTTCCTAGACTCCTACGAGCAGTACTTC.

This chain links TRBV5-4 with TRBJ1-2; no clear D gene. CDR1 SGHNT and CDR2 YYREEE come from the germline V gene (reference sequence). Between the trimmed V and J ends, which lost 1 base and 4 bases, there was a span of 14 bases. This CDR3 has 15 amino acids. The CDR3 nucleotides are TGTGCCAGCAGCTTGACGGGAGAAACGGTCTATGGCTACACCTTC. Protein sequence: CASSLTGETVYGYTF. The complete variable domain, with remaining parts taken from reference TRBV5-4 and TRBJ1-2, reads ETGVTQSPTHLIKTRGQQVTLRCSSQSGHNTVSWYQQALGQGPQFIFQYYREEENGRGNFPPRFSGLQFPNYSSELNVNALELDDSALYLCASSLTGETVYGYTFGSGTRLTVV.

This clone was seen a single time. The J gene is TRBJ2-1, the V gene TRBV9; D might be TRBD1 (7 bases). With 3 bases removed from V and 12 bases from J, the gap between germline ends came to 22 bases. The germline gives CDR1 SGDLS, CDR2 YYNGEE. This CDR3 has 15 amino acids. The chain's CDR3 is CASSARDSRAGRQFF. The CDR3 DNA reads as TGTGCCAGCAGCGCCCGGGACAGTAGGGCGGGAAGGCAGTTCTTC.

CDR3 region: CASSVAGQGYGYTF. CDR3 nucleotides: TGTGCCAGCAGCGTAGCGGGACAGGGCTATGGCTACACCTTC. The chain has TRBV9 and TRBJ1-2; 9 bases map to TRBD1. Germline V CDR1 and CDR2: SGDLS, YYNGEE. The junction had 1 base not matched to a gene; V was cut back by 0 bases and J by 4 bases. The CDR3 consists of 14 residues.

V is TRBV7-6 and J is TRBJ2-7, with D possibly matching TRBD2 (6 bases). V lost 2 bases to trimming and J lost 2 bases, with 13 bases between them. Germline V gene sequence: CDR1 SGHVS, CDR2 FNYEAQ. This CDR3 region has 15 residues. In nucleotides, the CDR3 is TGTGCCAGCAGCTTACTTATAGGAGGGGCCTACGAGCAGTACTTC. This encodes CASSLLIGGAYEQYF.

The chain couples TRBV7-2 to TRBJ2-4, with 8 bases aligning to TRBD1. CDR1 SGHTA and CDR2 FQGNSA come from the germline V gene. The CDR3 runs to 14 residues. Trimming cost V 5 bases and J 7 bases; bases outside gene matches: 7. CDR3 in amino acids: CASSRRQGKNIQYF. The CDR3 region has the DNA TGTGCCAGCAGCCGCCGACAGGGGAAGAACATTCAGTACTTC.

The chain recombines TRBV15 with TRBJ1-5; no definite D call. This CDR3 region has 12 residues. Trimming pared 1 base from V and 8 bases from J, leaving 6 bases between. CDR1 is LNHNV and CDR2 is YYDKDF in the germline V gene (reference sequence). CDR3 protein: CATSRGREPQHF. The CDR3 bases are TGTGCCACCAGCAGAGGCCGGGAGCCCCAGCATTTT. Variable domain in full (rest from reference TRBV15 and TRBJ1-5): DAMVIQNPRYQVTQFGKPVTLSCSQTLNHNVMYWYQQKSSQAPKLLFHYYDKDFNNEADTPDNFQSRRPNTSFCFLDIRSPGLGDTAMYLCATSRGREPQHFGDGTRLSIL.

The chain carries TRBV24-1 and TRBJ1-2; D perhaps matches TRBD1 (5 bases). Germline CDR1 reads KGHDR; CDR2 reads SFDVKD. V gave up 5 bases and J gave up 4 bases, with 16 bases separating them. The CDR3 runs 15 residues. The CDR3 DNA reads as TGTGCCACCAGTGTTGGGAAGGGGCGTCCCTATGGCTACACCTTC. Its translation: CATSVGKGRPYGYTF.

The chain joins TRBV10-1 to TRBJ2-3, with D perhaps TRBD1 (6 bases). The CDR3 is 14 residues long. CDR1 is WNHNN, CDR2 SYGVQD, per germline (reference sequence). Trimming cost V 4 bases and J 3 bases, with 11 bases left between them. The CDR3 bases are TGCGCCAGCAGTGCTGGGGGCGCGACAGATACGCAGTATTTT. Translating gives CASSAGGATDTQYF.

V and J are TRBV19 and TRBJ2-5; TRBD2 agrees at 8 bases. Germline-derived CDR1 and CDR2 are LNHDA and SQIVND (reference sequence). The CDR3 runs 16 residues. V gave up 5 bases and J gave up 4 bases; unmatched junction bases: 12. The CDR3 is CASSSGGGTWGETQYF. CDR3 DNA: TGTGCCAGTAGTTCAGGCGGGGGGACATGGGGAGAGACCCAGTACTTC.

V and J are TRBV22-1 and TRBJ1-4; the table gives TRBD1 as D, unverified against the DNA. TRBV22-1 is assigned pseudogene status. This CDR3 spans 19 amino acids. In nucleotides, the CDR3 is TGTCCTGGGAGCGCACACAGGGGCGTAAGGGAGGCAACTAATGAAAAACTGTTTTTT. Translation: CPGSAHRGVREATNEKLFF.

The rearrangement joins TRBV5-1 to TRBJ1-1; tentatively, D is TRBD1 (6 bases). The CDR3 totals 15 residues. Germline loops: CDR1 SGHRS, CDR2 YFSETQ. V was trimmed by 4 bases and J by 11 bases, leaving 24 bases between them. This CDR3 is CASSPSDSQVTGAFF. In DNA, the CDR3 is TGCGCCAGCAGCCCGTCGGACAGCCAGGTAACTGGGGCTTTCTTT.